Each of the 30 T cell receptor beta chains below was sequenced from the same sample in a study of T-cell reconstitution after alpha-beta-depleted transplantation in children. Unique molecular identifiers featured in how the TCRbeta library was prepared. In TCRdb, the PCR reads were re-called with MiXCR into one record per CDR3 protein. The sample holds more than 90,000 distinct CDR3 sequences, under 13% seen once. The sequenced sample was PBMCs, obtained before TCRalphabeta/CD19-depleted stem cell transplant. These receptor sequences come from a boy younger than 10 with acute lymphoblastic leukemia, due to receive a stem cell transplant.

This clonotype was recorded a few times. This chain connects TRBV6-1 to TRBJ2-2, with TRBD1 identical over 11 bases. The CDR3 is made up of 15 amino acids. The V and J ends lost 8 bases and 6 bases, in that order; junction bases with no gene match: 8. The V gene's germline CDR1 is MNHNS and CDR2 SASEGT. CDR3 DNA sequence: TGTGCCAGCGGGGTCGAGGACAGGGGGCCCGGGGAGCTGTTTTTT. This codes for CASGVEDRGPGELFF.

The chain couples TRBV10-2 to TRBJ1-3; D is ambiguous. CDR3 length: 15 residues. Germline V gives CDR1 WSHSY, CDR2 SAAADI. Trimming stripped 0 bases from V and 4 bases from J, with 10 bases between. Here the CDR3 reads CASSESAGFGNTIYF. CDR3 DNA sequence: TGCGCCAGCAGTGAGTCAGCCGGGTTCGGAAACACCATATATTTT.

Ten or more counts support this clonotype. This chain joins TRBV5-5 and TRBJ2-7; unclear D gene. V lost 5 bases and J 3 bases, leaving 15 bases between the germline ends. CDR3 length equals 14 residues. Germline V gene lookup returns CDR1 SGHKS and CDR2 YYEKEE (reference sequence). CDR3 in amino acids: CASSTAGPLYEQYF. The CDR3 bases are TGTGCCAGCAGTACCGCCGGACCCCTCTACGAGCAGTACTTC.

This clonotype has more than one count but fewer than ten. The chain links TRBV6-1 to TRBJ2-1, with TRBD1 matching 7 bases. The CDR3 is 15 amino acids. Germline V gene data show CDR1 as MNHNS and CDR2 as SASEGT. Trimming took 6 bases from V and 0 from J; bases not matched to a gene: 5. In nucleotides, the CDR3 is TGTGCCAGCAGACGGGACAGCAGCTCCTACAATGAGCAGTTCTTC. It is translated as CASRRDSSSYNEQFF.

The rearrangement links TRBV30 to TRBJ2-2; D gene unclear. The V end lost 1 base, the J end lost 6 bases, and 6 bases lay between the germline ends. The CDR3 has 12 amino acids. Germline loops: CDR1 GTSNPN, CDR2 SVGIG (reference sequence). The CDR3 DNA follows: TGTGCCTGGAGTGACATGTCCGGGGAGCTGTTTTTT. As protein: CAWSDMSGELFF.

Only a few counts were recorded for this clonotype. CDR3: CSARRTGSVQVETQYF. CDR3 sequence (DNA): TGCAGTGCTAGACGGACAGGGAGCGTACAAGTAGAGACCCAGTACTTC. The V call is TRBV20-1, the J call TRBJ2-5; 8 bases are a match to TRBD1. V lost 2 bases and J lost 4; bases outside the gene matches: 12. Germline CDR1 DFQATT, CDR2 SNEGSKA (reference sequence). The CDR3 totals 16 residues.

The V gene is TRBV20-1, the J gene TRBJ2-1, with 10 positions matching TRBD2. The V and J ends lost 0 bases and 4 bases, in that order; junction bases with no gene match: 9. Germline CDR1 is DFQATT and CDR2 is SNEGSKA (reference sequence). This CDR3 contains 17 residues. The CDR3 sequence is CSARDVSGRTFYNEQFF. CDR3 bases: TGCAGTGCTAGAGATGTTAGCGGGAGGACTTTTTACAATGAGCAGTTCTTC.

In the case of this clonotype: This may be a read error: a much more frequent sequence differs by one nucleotide. The CDR3 reads CATSDPPGEQFF. In nucleotides, the CDR3 is TGTGCCACCAGTGACCCCCCCGGTGAGCAGTTCTTC. This chain uses TRBV24-1 with TRBJ2-1; D unresolved. CDR3 length: 12 amino acids. Trimming stripped 4 bases from V and 9 bases from J, with 9 bases between. CDR1 is KGHDR, CDR2 SFDVKD, per germline.

The gene calls are TRBV6-1 and TRBJ2-2, with 13 bases fitting TRBD2. This CDR3 contains 18 residues. J was trimmed by 11 bases and V by 0 bases; bases with no gene match: 12. In germline, CDR1 is MNHNS, CDR2 SASEGT. CDR3 bases: TGTGCCAGCAGTGAAGCGGGGATACTAGCGGGAGGGCCTGGAGAGCTGTTTTTT. Protein: CASSEAGILAGGPGELFF.

This chain connects TRBV3-1 to TRBJ2-7; possibly TRBD1 or TRBD2 for D (5 bases each). This CDR3 is 15 amino acids long. Per germline, CDR1 LGHDT and CDR2 YNNKEL (reference sequence). V was trimmed by 8 bases and J by 2 bases, leaving 19 bases between them. CDR3 loop: CASGKWGTETYEQYF. The CDR3 nucleotides read TGTGCCAGCGGTAAATGGGGGACGGAAACCTACGAGCAGTACTTC.

This clonotype has ten or more counts. The J gene is TRBJ1-1, the V gene TRBV12-3 or TRBV12-4; D is unclear. CDR3 size: 14 residues. Trimming pared 5 bases from V and 1 base from J, leaving 11 bases between. The CDR3 coding sequence is TGTGCCAGCAGTCGGCGACGGTCGAACACTGAAGCTTTCTTT. Protein sequence: CASSRRRSNTEAFF.

This clonotype was recorded many times. The CDR3, as DNA: TGTGCCAGCACCTCCGGGGGCAGGGGGGAGCTGTTTTTT. It codes for CASTSGGRGELFF. The chain carries TRBV12-3 or TRBV12-4 and TRBJ2-2, with D tentatively TRBD1 or TRBD2 (6 bases each). V shed 7 bases and J shed 8 bases, with 14 bases lying between them. CDR3 length equals 13 residues.

This clonotype was picked up many times. The V call is TRBV10-2, the J call TRBJ2-1; 16 bases map to TRBD2. The CDR3 is 17 residues long. V was clipped by 6 bases and J by 9 bases; unmatched bases: 11. CDR1 WSHSY and CDR2 SAAADI come from the germline V gene. CDR3 protein: CASRTSGTSGRVSEQFF. CDR3 in DNA: TGCGCCAGCAGGACTTCCGGGACTAGCGGGAGGGTCAGTGAGCAGTTCTTC.

The chain is built from TRBV7-6 and TRBJ2-3, with D hard to call. The germline V and J ends were trimmed by 6 bases and 1 base, with 14 bases remaining between them. Germline V gene sequence: CDR1 SGHVS, CDR2 FNYEAQ. CDR3 size: 15 residues. As DNA, the CDR3 is TGTGCCAGCAGTCCCTTAAGTGGTGGCACAGATACGCAGTATTTT. Amino acid sequence: CASSPLSGGTDTQYF.

V and J are TRBV6-1 and TRBJ2-4, with 7 bases fitting TRBD1. Germline V lookup: CDR1 MNHNS, CDR2 SASEGT. CDR3 length: 14 amino acids. The V and J ends lost 6 bases and 7 bases, in that order; junction bases with no gene match: 9. The CDR3 DNA reads as TGTGCCAGCAGGCAAGACAGGGCGGAGAACATTCAGTACTTC. Translation gives CASRQDRAENIQYF.

This clonotype was detected many times. The rearrangement uses TRBV3-1 and TRBJ2-1, with D unclear. V gave up 3 bases and J gave up 2 bases, with 5 bases separating them. The CDR3 contains 13 residues. Germline assignment: CDR1 LGHDT and CDR2 YNNKEL (reference sequence). The CDR3 region has the DNA TGTGCCAGCAGCCACCCCCCCTACAATGAGCAGTTCTTC. Its translation is CASSHPPYNEQFF.

This clonotype was seen ten or more times. V usage is TRBV6-1 and J usage is TRBJ2-1; TRBD2 agrees at 9 bases. Germline V CDR1 and CDR2: MNHNS, SASEGT. The CDR3 consists of 15 residues. V lost 6 bases, J lost 2 bases, and 5 bases stayed unmatched. CDR3 region: CASRIAGETYNEQFF. In DNA form, the CDR3 reads TGTGCCAGCAGGATAGCGGGAGAAACCTACAATGAGCAGTTCTTC.

This clonotype was counted between two and nine times. This rearrangement joins TRBV7-9 to TRBJ1-4; D perhaps matches TRBD1 (5 bases). Trimming stripped 5 bases from V and 7 bases from J, with 17 bases between. This CDR3 contains 15 residues. Germline-derived CDR1 and CDR2 are SEHNR and FQNEAQ (reference sequence). CDR3 DNA sequence: TGTGCCAGCAGCCCCAGAGCGACAGTGGGTGAAAAACTGTTTTTT. Encoded protein: CASSPRATVGEKLFF.

The table lists this clonotype with a few counts. In DNA form, the CDR3 reads TGTGCCAGCAGCTTCAAAATCCAGCTCGGGCAGGAGATTTACAATGAGCAGTTCTTC. It translates to CASSFKIQLGQEIYNEQFF. The chain uses TRBV5-4 and TRBJ2-1; no definite D call. Looked up from germline, CDR1 is SGHNT and CDR2 is YYREEE (reference sequence). The CDR3 contains 19 residues. V lost 2 bases to trimming and J lost 4 bases, with 25 bases between them.

This clonotype was found many times. V usage is TRBV13 and J usage is TRBJ2-1, with D perhaps TRBD2 (6 bases). Germline loops: CDR1 PRHDT, CDR2 FYEKMQ (reference sequence). CDR3 length equals 16 residues. V gave up 5 bases and J gave up 8 bases, with 22 bases separating them. CDR3 residues: CASSRAGGGILDEQFF. CDR3 bases: TGTGCCAGCAGCCGTGCTGGCGGCGGGATTTTGGATGAGCAGTTCTTC.

This sequence joins TRBV5-4 and TRBJ2-3; 9 nucleotides align to TRBD2. After removal of 4 bases from V and 3 bases from J, the junction contained 9 bases not matched to a gene. This CDR3 comprises 16 residues. Germline CDR1 and CDR2: SGHNT and YYREEE (reference sequence). CDR3 region: CASSGVFSGSTDTQYF. For the CDR3, the DNA is TGTGCCAGCAGCGGGGTCTTTAGCGGGAGTACAGATACGCAGTATTTT.

The chain uses TRBV4-1 and TRBJ2-1; D may be TRBD1 or TRBD2 (6 bases each). Per germline, CDR1 MGHRA and CDR2 YSYEKL. Trimming pared 2 bases from V and 0 bases from J, leaving 11 bases between. The CDR3 length is 16 residues. CDR3 sequence: CASSQLGGFSYNEQFF. In DNA, the CDR3 is TGCGCCAGCAGCCAACTCGGGGGCTTCTCCTACAATGAGCAGTTCTTC.

This clonotype showed up many times. J is TRBJ2-3 and V is TRBV12-3 or TRBV12-4; 9 bases line up with TRBD2. V trimming: 6 bases; J trimming: 2 bases; junction bases outside the gene matches: 6. The CDR3 contains 15 residues. The CDR3 sequence is CASSHSGSTTDTQYF. CDR3 in DNA: TGTGCCAGCAGCCATAGCGGGAGTACCACAGATACGCAGTATTTT.

This clonotype was found many times. The chain is built from TRBV20-1 and TRBJ2-1; D may be TRBD2 (6 bases). CDR3 length equals 12 residues. With 4 bases removed from V and 6 bases from J, the gap between germline ends came to 10 bases. CDR1 and CDR2 from the germline V gene are DFQATT and SNEGSKA (reference sequence). CDR3: CSATSVLNEQFF. Written as DNA, the CDR3 is TGCAGTGCTACTAGCGTACTCAATGAGCAGTTCTTC.

V usage is TRBV3-1 and J usage is TRBJ2-1, with D unclear. The CDR3 consists of 19 residues. CDR1 is LGHDT, CDR2 YNNKEL, per germline (reference sequence). V dropped 8 bases and J dropped 6 bases, with 32 bases sitting between them. CDR3 in DNA: TGTGCCAGCTCCAAAGTAGGCCCGTGGGGAACAGTGTTCGCCAATGAGCAGTTCTTC. This encodes CASSKVGPWGTVFANEQFF.

This chain connects TRBV6-5 to TRBJ1-2, with D hard to call. With 4 bases removed from V and 3 bases from J, the gap between germline ends came to 6 bases. Germline values: CDR1 MNHEY, CDR2 SVGAGI. The CDR3 has 12 amino acids. The DNA for the CDR3 is TGTGCCAGCAGTTCCGGTGACTATGGCTACACCTTC. This encodes CASSSGDYGYTF.

This clonotype was picked up many times. This rearrangement joins TRBV5-1 to TRBJ2-1; 7 bases are a match to TRBD2. J was trimmed by 5 bases and V by 3 bases; bases with no gene match: 5. This CDR3 contains 14 residues. The germline gives CDR1 SGHRS, CDR2 YFSETQ. CDR3 loop: CASSWGGGNNEQFF. CDR3 DNA sequence: TGCGCCAGCAGCTGGGGGGGAGGAAACAATGAGCAGTTCTTC.

The rearrangement uses TRBV7-9 and TRBJ1-4; D is ambiguous. With 5 bases removed from V and 8 bases from J, the gap between germline ends came to 12 bases. Germline assignment: CDR1 SEHNR and CDR2 FQNEAQ (reference sequence). The CDR3 length is 13 residues. This CDR3 is CASSPRRVEKLFF. CDR3 nucleotide sequence: TGTGCCAGCAGCCCAAGAAGGGTGGAAAAACTGTTTTTT.

In its sample, this clonotype was seen once. The chain is built from TRBV6-4 and TRBJ1-1; D is unclear. This CDR3 is 14 amino acids long. The germline gives CDR1 MRHNA, CDR2 SNTAGT. The V end lost 6 bases, the J end lost 4 bases, and 15 bases lay between the germline ends. CDR3 DNA: TGTGCCAGCAGCGCGGATTCCGAGGCCACTGAAGCTTTCTTT. Its translation is CASSADSEATEAFF.

On this clonotype itself: A single base separates this from a much larger clone, so it may be a read error. V and J are TRBV6-1 and TRBJ2-2; D may be TRBD1 or TRBD2 (5 bases each). The CDR3 consists of 17 residues. The germline gives CDR1 MNHNS, CDR2 SASEGT. This CDR3 reads CASSQPPGRPRAGEPFF. The CDR3 nucleotides read TGTGCCAGCAGTCAACCTCCGGGACGCCCTCGGGCCGGGGAGCCGTTTTTT.